These 7 T cell receptor beta chains were all obtained from the same sample, sequenced in a study of CD8 T cells in ankylosing spondylitis. Study-wide results and caveats: Blood from ankylosing spondylitis patients appeared to carry a characteristic eight-variant TCR beta motif.

TCRdb passed the 5' RACE reads through MiXCR, listing each CDR3 protein once. The sample lists about 800,000 distinct CDR3 sequences; approximately 12% were seen once. These TCRs are of unknown antigen specificity. The sample comprised blood, either unsorted or a sorted T cell fraction (not recorded which). These receptors came from a male donor with ankylosing spondylitis.

A few counts support this clonotype. This chain uses TRBV6-1 with TRBJ1-1; D is possibly TRBD1 (6 bases). The ends were cut back, 6 bases at V and 5 bases at J, with 13 bases in the middle. The V gene's germline CDR1 is MNHNS and CDR2 SASEGT. The CDR3 is made up of 13 amino acids. The CDR3 coding sequence is TGTGCCAGCAGCCTCAGGGGAGAGACTGAAGCTTTCTTT. This translates into CASSLRGETEAFF.

The sample holds many counts of this clonotype. The chain couples TRBV20-1 to TRBJ2-6; unclear D gene. The CDR3 totals 14 residues. The germline gives CDR1 DFQATT, CDR2 SNEGSKA (reference sequence). Between the trimmed V and J ends, which lost 3 bases and 0 bases, there was a span of 6 bases. CDR3 sequence (DNA): TGCAGTGCTAGGAGTGGCTCTGGGGCCAACGTCCTGACTTTC. This translates into CSARSGSGANVLTF.

Here the CDR3 DNA reads TGCGCCAGCAGCCAAGAAGGGAACAGCAATCAGCCCCAGCATTTT. Translating it yields CASSQEGNSNQPQHF. V and J are TRBV4-1 and TRBJ1-5; D gene ambiguous. V was clipped by 0 bases and J by 1 base, with 7 bases between them. The CDR3 sequence is 15 residues long. CDR1 and CDR2 from the germline V gene are MGHRA and YSYEKL.

This chain uses TRBV20-1 with TRBJ1-6; D not resolved. The CDR3 is 14 residues long. Trimming cost V 3 bases and J 11 bases, with 17 bases left between them. The V gene's germline CDR1 is DFQATT and CDR2 SNEGSKA (reference sequence). The DNA of the CDR3 is TGCAGTGCTAGGGAGGGAGGGCGTGAACCACCCCTCCACTTT. Translation gives CSAREGGREPPLHF.

This clonotype was counted many times. The chain joins TRBV20-1 to TRBJ2-1; TRBD2 might be the D (5 bases). There are 14 residues in the CDR3. Germline CDR1 and CDR2: DFQATT and SNEGSKA (reference sequence). The V gene lost 8 bases and the J gene lost 0 bases, with 14 bases spanning the gap. The CDR3 is CSPSGLLSYNEQFF. The CDR3 DNA follows: TGCAGTCCGAGCGGCCTTCTCTCCTACAATGAGCAGTTCTTC.

This clonotype has just a few counts. The V gene is TRBV5-1, the J gene TRBJ1-1; 7 nucleotides align to TRBD1. Germline lookup yields CDR1 SGHRS and CDR2 YFSETQ. With V trimmed by 6 bases and J by 1 base, 9 bases remained unmatched. This CDR3 comprises 15 residues. Here the CDR3 DNA reads TGCGCCAGCACTTCTCGGACAGGATCGAACACTGAAGCTTTCTTT. Its translation is CASTSRTGSNTEAFF.

The gene calls are TRBV6-5 and TRBJ2-1; 9 bases map to TRBD2. Germline V gene sequence: CDR1 MNHEY, CDR2 SVGAGI. The ends lost 0 bases at V and 2 bases at J; junction bases unmatched: 2. This CDR3 spans 16 amino acids. CDR3 region: CASSYSPSGTYNEQFF. The CDR3 DNA reads TGTGCCAGCAGTTACTCACCTAGCGGGACCTACAATGAGCAGTTCTTC.